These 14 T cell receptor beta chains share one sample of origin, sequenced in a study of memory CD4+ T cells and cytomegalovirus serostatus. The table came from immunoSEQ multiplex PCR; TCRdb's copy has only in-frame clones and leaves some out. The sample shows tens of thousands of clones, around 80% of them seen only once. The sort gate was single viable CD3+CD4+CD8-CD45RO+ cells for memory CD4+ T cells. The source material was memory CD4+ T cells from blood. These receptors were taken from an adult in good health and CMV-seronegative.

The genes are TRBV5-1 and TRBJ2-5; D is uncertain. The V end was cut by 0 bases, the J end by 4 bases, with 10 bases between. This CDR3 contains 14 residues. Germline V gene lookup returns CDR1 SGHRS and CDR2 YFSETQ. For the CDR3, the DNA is TGCGCCAGCAGCTTGGCCTTGGGGTCAGAGACCCAGTACTTC. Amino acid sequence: CASSLALGSETQYF.

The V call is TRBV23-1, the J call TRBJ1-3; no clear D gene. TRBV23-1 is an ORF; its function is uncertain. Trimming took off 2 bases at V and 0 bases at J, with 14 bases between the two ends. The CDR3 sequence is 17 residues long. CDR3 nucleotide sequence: TGCGCCAGCAGTCAACGACCAGGCCCGATCTCTGGAAACACCATATATTTT. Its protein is CASSQRPGPISGNTIYF.

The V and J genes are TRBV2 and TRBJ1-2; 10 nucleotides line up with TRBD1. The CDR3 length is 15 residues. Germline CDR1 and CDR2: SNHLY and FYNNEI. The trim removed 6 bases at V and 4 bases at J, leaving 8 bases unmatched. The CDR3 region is CASSKGTGVPYGYTF. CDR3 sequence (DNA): TGTGCCAGCAGCAAGGGGACAGGGGTTCCCTATGGCTACACCTTC.

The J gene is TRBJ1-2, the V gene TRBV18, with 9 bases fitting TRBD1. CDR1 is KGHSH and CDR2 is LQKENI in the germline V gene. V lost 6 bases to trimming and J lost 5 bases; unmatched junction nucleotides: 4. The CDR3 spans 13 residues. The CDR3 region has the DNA TGTGCCAGCTCGCCCGGGACAGGGTATGGCTACACCTTC. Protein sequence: CASSPGTGYGYTF.

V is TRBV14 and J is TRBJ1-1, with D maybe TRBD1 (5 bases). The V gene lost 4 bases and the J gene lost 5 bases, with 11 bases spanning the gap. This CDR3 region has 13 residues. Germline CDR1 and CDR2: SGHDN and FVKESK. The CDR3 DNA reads TGTGCCAGCAGCCCGGGGCGGGGAACTGAAGCTTTCTTT. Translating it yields CASSPGRGTEAFF.

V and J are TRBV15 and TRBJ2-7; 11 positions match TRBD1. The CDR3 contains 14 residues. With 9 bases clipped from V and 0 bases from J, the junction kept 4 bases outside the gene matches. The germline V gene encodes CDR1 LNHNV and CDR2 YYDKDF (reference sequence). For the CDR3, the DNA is TGTGCCACAGGACAGGGGGCGAGCTCCTACGAGCAGTACTTC. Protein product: CATGQGASSYEQYF.

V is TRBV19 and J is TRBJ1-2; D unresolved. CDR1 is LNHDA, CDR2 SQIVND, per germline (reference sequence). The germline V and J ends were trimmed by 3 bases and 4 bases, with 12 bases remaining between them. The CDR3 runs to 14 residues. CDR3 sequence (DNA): TGTGCCAGTAGTATCGCAGGAGATATCTATGGCTACACCTTC. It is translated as CASSIAGDIYGYTF.

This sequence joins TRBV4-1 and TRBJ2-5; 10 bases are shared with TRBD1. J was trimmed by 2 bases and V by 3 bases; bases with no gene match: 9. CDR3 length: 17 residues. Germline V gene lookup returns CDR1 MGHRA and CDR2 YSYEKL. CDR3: CASSQGWTGGIQETQYF. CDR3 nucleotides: TGCGCCAGCAGCCAGGGTTGGACAGGGGGTATACAAGAGACCCAGTACTTC.

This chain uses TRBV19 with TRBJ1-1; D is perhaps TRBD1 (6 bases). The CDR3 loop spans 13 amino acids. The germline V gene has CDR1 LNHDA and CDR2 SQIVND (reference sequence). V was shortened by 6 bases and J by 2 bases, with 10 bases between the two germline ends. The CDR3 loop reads CASRGGQNTEAFF. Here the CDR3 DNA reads TGTGCCAGTAGAGGGGGACAAAACACTGAAGCTTTCTTT.

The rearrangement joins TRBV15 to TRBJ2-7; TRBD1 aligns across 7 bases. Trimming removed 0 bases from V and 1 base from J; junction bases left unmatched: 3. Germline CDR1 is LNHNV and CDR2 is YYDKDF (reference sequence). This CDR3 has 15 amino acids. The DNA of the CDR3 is TGTGCCACCAGCAGAGAGAGGACAGGTTCCTACGAGCAGTACTTC. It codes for CATSRERTGSYEQYF.

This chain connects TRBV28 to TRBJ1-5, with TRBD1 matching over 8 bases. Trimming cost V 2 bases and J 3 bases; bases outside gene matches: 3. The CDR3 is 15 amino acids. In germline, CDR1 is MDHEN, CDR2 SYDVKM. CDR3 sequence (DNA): TGTGCCAGCAGTTTACAGGGGGCCTACAATCAGCCCCAGCATTTT. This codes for CASSLQGAYNQPQHF.

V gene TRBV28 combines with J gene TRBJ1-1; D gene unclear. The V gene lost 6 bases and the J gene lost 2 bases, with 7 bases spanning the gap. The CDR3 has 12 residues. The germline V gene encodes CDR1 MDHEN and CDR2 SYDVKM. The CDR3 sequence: CASSVLNTEAFF. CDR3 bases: TGTGCCAGCAGCGTCCTAAACACTGAAGCTTTCTTT.

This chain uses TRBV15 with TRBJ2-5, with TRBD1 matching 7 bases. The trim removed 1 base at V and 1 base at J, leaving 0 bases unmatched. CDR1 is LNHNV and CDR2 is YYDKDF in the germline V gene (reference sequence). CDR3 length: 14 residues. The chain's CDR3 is CATSRGDSQETQYF. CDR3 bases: TGTGCCACCAGCAGAGGGGACAGCCAAGAGACCCAGTACTTC. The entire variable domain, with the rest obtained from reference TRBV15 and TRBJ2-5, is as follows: DAMVIQNPRYQVTQFGKPVTLSCSQTLNHNVMYWYQQKSSQAPKLLFHYYDKDFNNEADTPDNFQSRRPNTSFCFLDIRSPGLGDTAMYLCATSRGDSQETQYFGPGTRLLVL.

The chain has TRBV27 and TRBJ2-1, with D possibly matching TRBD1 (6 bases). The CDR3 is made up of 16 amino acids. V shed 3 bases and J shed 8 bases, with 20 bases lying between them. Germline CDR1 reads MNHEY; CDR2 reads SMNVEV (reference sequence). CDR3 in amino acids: CASSFRGGQTGDEQFF. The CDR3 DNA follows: TGTGCCAGCAGTTTTAGAGGGGGTCAGACCGGGGATGAGCAGTTCTTC.